Listed below are T cell receptor beta chains from one sample, sequenced in a study of cytomegalovirus exposure and HLA in healthy donors. TCRdb's copy holds only in-frame clones and misses some; the assay was immunoSEQ multiplex PCR. In the table there are 49,000 or so clones, over 75% of which are singletons. Sequenced sample: PBMCs. The receptors derive from a boy between 10 and 17 years old in good health and CMV-seropositive. Each CDR3 is given with its conserved first and last residue. The D gene is left open where the match is weak. Rows may omit the clone size; those that give it use once, few, many or a size class.

>TRBV9|NA|TRBD1|TRBJ1-1
TGTGCCAGCAGCGAGGGGTGGACAGGGGTGAACACTGAAGCTTTCTTT
CASSEGWTGVNTEAFF
>TRBV9|NA|TRBD2|TRBJ2-1
TGTGCCAGCAGCGGGACTGGCGGGGGATTAGAGCTGTTCTTC
CASSGTGGGLELFF
>TRBV19|NA|NA|TRBJ2-7
TGTGCCAGTAGTCCCGGGACTCTTGTTAGAGAGCAGTACTTC
CASSPGTLVREQYF
>TRBV6-5|NA|NA|TRBJ1-3
TGTGCCAGCAGTTACAATTGGGGAGACACCATATATTTT
CASSYNWGDTIYF
>TRBV11-1|NA|NA|TRBJ2-5
TGTGCCAGCAGCAAGACGGTGGGAGGAGAGGCCCAGTACTTC
CASSKTVGGEAQYF
>TRBV6-1|NA|NA|TRBJ2-5
TGTGCCAGCAGTGACGAAGGTCGGGTCCTCCGGGAGACCCAGTACTTC
CASSDEGRVLRETQYF
>TRBV27|NA|NA|TRBJ2-6
TGTGCCAGCACCCCTTCGGGGTTCCCCTCTGGGGCCAACGTCCTGACTTTC
CASTPSGFPSGANVLTF
>TRBV7-6|NA|TRBD1|TRBJ1-4
TGTGCCAGCAGCTTCGACGGGACAGGGAAGCAGGGGCCAGAAAAACTGTTTTTT
CASSFDGTGKQGPEKLFF
>TRBV27|NA|TRBD1|TRBJ2-1
TGTGCCAGCAGTCCCTCGGGGACAGTCCTTGTAGAGCAGTTCTTC
CASSPSGTVLVEQFF
>TRBV7-8|NA|TRBD1|TRBJ2-5
TGTGCCAGCAGCTTAGGCAGGGGGCGTGAGACCCAGTACTTC
CASSLGRGRETQYF
>TRBV6-5|NA|NA|TRBJ1-1
TGTGCCAGCAGTCACAGGGCGAGCACTGAAGCTTTCTTT
CASSHRASTEAFF
>TRBV4-1|NA|TRBD1|TRBJ1-1
TGCGCCAGCAGCCACGACGGGACAGGGAACACTGAAGCTTTCTTT
CASSHDGTGNTEAFF
>TRBV10-3|medium-sized|NA|TRBJ1-2
TGTGCCATCAGAGAAGCATCAGGGCAGGGCTACACCTTC
CAIREASGQGYTF
>TRBV7-9|NA|NA|TRBJ2-2
TGTTCCAGCACCCCCAGCGGGTCGAACACCGGGGAGCTGTTTTTT
CSSTPSGSNTGELFF
>TRBV27|NA|NA|TRBJ2-1
TGTGCCAGCAGTAAATTCAGGGATGAGCAGTTCTTC
CASSKFRDEQFF
>TRBV6-1|NA|NA|TRBJ2-1
TGTGCCAGCAAGCGGATTCCAGGATACAATGAGCAGTTCTTC
CASKRIPGYNEQFF